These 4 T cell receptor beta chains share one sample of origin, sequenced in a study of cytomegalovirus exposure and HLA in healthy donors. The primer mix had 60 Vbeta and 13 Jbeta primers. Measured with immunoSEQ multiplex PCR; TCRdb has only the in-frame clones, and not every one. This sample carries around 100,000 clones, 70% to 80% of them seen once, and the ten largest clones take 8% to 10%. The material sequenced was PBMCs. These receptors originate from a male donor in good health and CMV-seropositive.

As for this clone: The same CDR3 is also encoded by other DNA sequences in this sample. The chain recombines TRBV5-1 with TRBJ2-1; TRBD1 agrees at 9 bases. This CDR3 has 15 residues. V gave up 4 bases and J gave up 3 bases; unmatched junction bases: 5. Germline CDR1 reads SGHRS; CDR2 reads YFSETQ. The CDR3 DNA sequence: TGCGCCAGCAGCCTCGGACAGGGGAGCTACAATGAGCAGTTCTTC. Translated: CASSLGQGSYNEQFF.

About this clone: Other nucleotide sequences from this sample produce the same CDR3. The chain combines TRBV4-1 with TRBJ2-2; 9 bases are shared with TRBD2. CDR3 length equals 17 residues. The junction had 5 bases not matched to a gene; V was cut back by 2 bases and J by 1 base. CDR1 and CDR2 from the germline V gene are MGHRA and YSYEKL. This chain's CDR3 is CASSQLTSGRNTGELFF. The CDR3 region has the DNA TGCGCCAGCAGCCAACTGACTAGCGGTCGGAACACCGGGGAGCTGTTTTTT.

The CDR3 loop is CASTTGTGDGYTF. The CDR3 nucleotides read TGCGCCAGCACCACCGGGACAGGGGACGGCTACACCTTC. The chain carries TRBV4-3 and TRBJ1-2; 10 bases fit TRBD1. Trimming cost V 7 bases and J 8 bases; bases outside gene matches: 7. The CDR3 sequence is 13 residues long. The germline V gene encodes CDR1 LGHNA and CDR2 YSLEER.

The CDR3: CASIPTGMAEKLFF. For the CDR3, the DNA is TGTGCCAGCATCCCGACAGGGATGGCTGAAAAACTGTTTTTT. The chain combines TRBV6-1 with TRBJ1-4, with 7 bases lining up with TRBD1. Germline V CDR1 and CDR2: MNHNS, SASEGT. The CDR3 consists of 14 residues. V lost 7 bases, J lost 7 bases, and 9 bases stayed unmatched.